The present T cell receptor beta chain was sequenced within a study of blood T cells in healthy people across ages. For the second PCR, which ran for 7 to 11 cycles, a sample-barcoded 5' primer and a J-beta primer mix were used. TCRdb fed the 5' RACE reads into MiXCR, producing one record per CDR3 protein. Altogether around 710,000 distinct CDR3 sequences are present, roughly two fifths being singletons, with the ten largest covering under 25%. This CDR3 contains 14 residues. The V segment lost 3 bases and the J segment 13 bases; nucleotides outside the gene matches: 9. Sequenced: blood. The genes are TRBV12-3 or TRBV12-4 and TRBJ2-4; TRBD1 matches at 10 bases. The sequence derives from an older woman in good health. This chain's CDR3 is CASSLGQGTYGQYF. In DNA form, the CDR3 reads TGTGCCAGCAGTTTGGGACAGGGGACCTACGGGCAGTACTTC.